The clone carrying this TCR beta chain has only a few counts. Investigators isolated RNA and reverse transcribed it into cDNA to act as the sequencing template. Profiled with immunoSEQ multiplex PCR; TCRdb holds only in-frame clones, not every one. Here the sample spans approximately 160,000 clones, roughly 60% being singletons. This sample was taken from a study of CD8+ T cells in alopecia areata. This CDR3 comprises 14 residues. Trimming removed 5 bases from V and 7 bases from J; junction bases left unmatched: 8. Germline V gene sequence: CDR1 SGHTA, CDR2 FQGTGA. Noted treatment: oral pan-JAK inhibitor, 5-10 mg twice daily.

This specimen consisted of CD4+ T cells sorted from blood, obtained at week 24, from a patient treated with tofacitinib. The chain links TRBV7-3 to TRBJ2-3; 8 nucleotides align to TRBD1. The sequence came from a human donor with alopecia areata. The CDR3 reads CASSRGTGANTQYF. The DNA for the CDR3 is TGTGCCAGCAGCAGAGGGACAGGAGCCAATACGCAGTATTTT.